Listed below are T cell receptor beta chains from one sample, sequenced in a study of T cells in Graves' hyperthyroidism and ophthalmopathy. TCRdb ran MiXCR on the multiplex PCR reads and lists one entry per CDR3 protein. Seen here are around 690,000 distinct CDR3 sequences, 17% observed once, and the top ten hold roughly a sixth. The source material was blood. These receptors originate from a man between 45 and 60 years old with Graves' hyperthyroidism. CDR3s include the opening cysteine and the closing phenylalanine or tryptophan. Each record gives: V gene, J gene, clone size, D gene, CDR3 protein, CDR3 DNA. A D gene is named only where the DNA matches it firmly. Only some rows state a clone size, as once, few, many or a class for expanded clones.

V gene: TRBV3-1
J gene: TRBJ2-5
clone size: few
D gene: TRBD2
CDR3 protein: CASSPWTSGGGTQYF
CDR3 DNA: TGTGCCAGCAGCCCCTGGACTAGCGGGGGGGGGACCCAGTACTTC

V gene: TRBV9
J gene: TRBJ1-1
clone size: NA
D gene: NA
CDR3 protein: CASSVGRGWFGDTEAFF
CDR3 DNA: TGTGCCAGCAGCGTAGGAAGGGGATGGTTTGGGGACACTGAAGCTTTCTTT

V gene: TRBV27
J gene: TRBJ1-2
clone size: many
D gene: NA
CDR3 protein: CASRSIGRLVDGYTF
CDR3 DNA: TGTGCCAGCAGGTCGATCGGCAGGCTAGTAGATGGCTACACCTTC

V gene: TRBV9
J gene: TRBJ2-2
clone size: NA
D gene: TRBD1
CDR3 protein: CASSVSGTGNPGELFF
CDR3 DNA: TGTGCCAGCAGCGTTTCTGGGACAGGGAACCCCGGGGAGCTGTTTTTT

V gene: TRBV19
J gene: TRBJ2-5
clone size: many
D gene: TRBD2
CDR3 protein: CASTKGAGVIGETQYF
CDR3 DNA: TGTGCCAGTACCAAAGGAGCGGGAGTCATAGGAGAGACCCAGTACTTC

V gene: TRBV19
J gene: TRBJ1-1
clone size: many
D gene: TRBD1
CDR3 protein: CASSTRQGAGTEAFF
CDR3 DNA: TGTGCCAGTAGTACCCGACAGGGGGCCGGCACTGAAGCTTTCTTT

V gene: TRBV18
J gene: TRBJ1-1
clone size: few
D gene: NA
CDR3 protein: CASLWGRGNTEAFF
CDR3 DNA: TGTGCCAGCCTCTGGGGCAGGGGAAACACTGAAGCTTTCTTT

V gene: TRBV24-1
J gene: TRBJ2-3
clone size: many
D gene: NA
CDR3 protein: CATSDFSRTDTQYF
CDR3 DNA: TGTGCCACCAGTGATTTTAGCCGAACAGATACGCAGTATTTT

V gene: TRBV9
J gene: TRBJ1-2
clone size: NA
D gene: NA
CDR3 protein: CASSIQGDYGYTF
CDR3 DNA: TGTGCCAGCAGTATACAGGGAGACTATGGCTACACCTTC

V gene: TRBV7-9
J gene: TRBJ2-3
clone size: NA
D gene: NA
CDR3 protein: CASSLDRLKRDTQYF
CDR3 DNA: TGTGCCAGCAGCTTAGACAGGCTTAAGCGAGATACGCAGTATTTT

V gene: TRBV7-6
J gene: TRBJ2-1
clone size: NA
D gene: NA
CDR3 protein: CASSSLSPSSYNEQFF
CDR3 DNA: TGTGCCAGCAGCAGTCTTTCGCCGAGCTCCTACAATGAGCAGTTCTTC

V gene: TRBV6-1
J gene: TRBJ1-2
clone size: NA
D gene: NA
CDR3 protein: CASRLRAGTYYGYTF
CDR3 DNA: TGTGCCAGCCGATTAAGGGCGGGGACGTACTATGGCTACACCTTC

V gene: TRBV20-1
J gene: TRBJ2-7
clone size: few
D gene: NA
CDR3 protein: CSARDYAGGGYEQYF
CDR3 DNA: TGCAGTGCTAGAGATTATGCCGGAGGAGGGTACGAGCAGTACTTC

V gene: TRBV24-1
J gene: TRBJ2-2
clone size: many
D gene: NA
CDR3 protein: CATSDPGRGNTGELFF
CDR3 DNA: TGTGCCACCAGTGATCCGGGACGGGGAAACACCGGGGAGCTGTTTTTT

V gene: TRBV7-3
J gene: TRBJ2-2
clone size: few
D gene: NA
CDR3 protein: CASSETGTNTGELFF
CDR3 DNA: TGTGCCAGCAGCGAAACAGGGACGAACACCGGGGAGCTGTTTTTT

V gene: TRBV4-3
J gene: TRBJ1-2
clone size: NA
D gene: NA
CDR3 protein: CASSQDQAGLYGYTF
CDR3 DNA: TGCGCCAGCAGCCAAGATCAGGCGGGTCTCTATGGCTACACCTTC

V gene: TRBV6-1
J gene: TRBJ2-7
clone size: many
D gene: NA
CDR3 protein: CASSEVGSSYEQYF
CDR3 DNA: TGTGCCAGCAGTGAAGTTGGCAGCTCCTACGAGCAGTACTTC

V gene: TRBV7-9
J gene: TRBJ2-1
clone size: NA
D gene: TRBD2
CDR3 protein: CASSSGTKVAGDAEQFF
CDR3 DNA: TGTGCCAGCAGCTCCGGGACTAAGGTAGCGGGAGATGCTGAGCAGTTCTTC

V gene: TRBV30
J gene: TRBJ1-1
clone size: NA
D gene: NA
CDR3 protein: CAWSATGLRLNTEAFF
CDR3 DNA: TGTGCCTGGAGCGCTACAGGGCTAAGGTTGAACACTGAAGCTTTCTTT

V gene: TRBV24-1
J gene: TRBJ2-1
clone size: many
D gene: NA
CDR3 protein: CATKSGDTYNEQFF
CDR3 DNA: TGTGCCACCAAAAGCGGGGACACTTACAATGAGCAGTTCTTC

V gene: TRBV28
J gene: TRBJ1-1
clone size: NA
D gene: NA
CDR3 protein: CASSLKLDISWNAEAFF
CDR3 DNA: TGTGCCAGCAGTTTGAAGTTAGACATCAGTTGGAACGCTGAAGCTTTCTTT

V gene: TRBV13
J gene: TRBJ1-1
clone size: NA
D gene: TRBD1
CDR3 protein: CASSLQGAKGTEAFF
CDR3 DNA: TGTGCCAGCAGCTTGCAGGGGGCAAAGGGCACTGAAGCTTTCTTT

V gene: TRBV27
J gene: TRBJ2-1
clone size: NA
D gene: TRBD2
CDR3 protein: CASSTSGTTFSYNEQFF
CDR3 DNA: TGTGCCAGCAGCACTAGCGGAACAACGTTCTCCTACAATGAGCAGTTCTTC

V gene: TRBV28
J gene: TRBJ2-3
clone size: many
D gene: NA
CDR3 protein: CASSRAFVAAKGDTQYF
CDR3 DNA: TGTGCCAGCAGCCGGGCCTTTGTAGCGGCTAAGGGAGATACGCAGTATTTT

V gene: TRBV30
J gene: TRBJ1-1
clone size: few
D gene: NA
CDR3 protein: CAWSYTRDTEAFF
CDR3 DNA: TGTGCCTGGAGTTATACCAGGGACACTGAGGCTTTCTTT

V gene: TRBV6-5
J gene: TRBJ2-1
clone size: NA
D gene: NA
CDR3 protein: CASSYGLAGEGAGGPYNEQFF
CDR3 DNA: TGTGCCAGCAGTTACGGTTTGGCAGGGGAGGGAGCGGGTGGACCATACAATGAGCAGTTCTTC

V gene: TRBV30
J gene: TRBJ2-7
clone size: few
D gene: NA
CDR3 protein: CAWSTPGLSYEQYF
CDR3 DNA: TGTGCCTGGAGTACCCCAGGGTTATCCTACGAGCAGTACTTC

V gene: TRBV7-3
J gene: TRBJ2-7
clone size: many
D gene: NA
CDR3 protein: CASSSSLGYEQYF
CDR3 DNA: TGTGCCAGCAGCTCCTCACTAGGCTACGAGCAGTACTTC

V gene: TRBV19
J gene: TRBJ2-3
clone size: many
D gene: NA
CDR3 protein: CASGGMGLTDTQYF
CDR3 DNA: TGTGCCAGTGGGGGAATGGGACTCACAGATACGCAGTATTTT

V gene: TRBV12-3/TRBV12-4
J gene: TRBJ1-1
clone size: many
D gene: NA
CDR3 protein: CASSRDSWGTEAFF
CDR3 DNA: TGTGCCAGCAGTCGGGACTCCTGGGGGACTGAAGCTTTCTTT

V gene: TRBV28
J gene: TRBJ2-7
clone size: many
D gene: NA
CDR3 protein: CASSPSGGHEQYF
CDR3 DNA: TGTGCCAGCAGTCCCTCGGGTGGACACGAGCAGTACTTC

V gene: TRBV28
J gene: TRBJ1-5
clone size: many
D gene: NA
CDR3 protein: CASGTGNQPQHF
CDR3 DNA: TGTGCCAGCGGAACAGGGAATCAGCCCCAGCATTTT

V gene: TRBV3-1
J gene: TRBJ2-7
clone size: many
D gene: NA
CDR3 protein: CASSRSGGTAEQYF
CDR3 DNA: TGTGCCAGCAGCCGTTCTGGGGGGACCGCCGAGCAGTACTTC

V gene: TRBV27
J gene: TRBJ1-2
clone size: many
D gene: TRBD1
CDR3 protein: CASSTGGFIGGYTF
CDR3 DNA: TGTGCCAGCAGTACAGGGGGTTTTATTGGTGGCTACACCTTC

V gene: TRBV6-5
J gene: TRBJ2-3
clone size: NA
D gene: NA
CDR3 protein: CASSYYYGKATDTQYF
CDR3 DNA: TGTGCCAGCAGTTACTACTATGGTAAAGCCACAGATACGCAGTATTTT

V gene: TRBV27
J gene: TRBJ2-7
clone size: NA
D gene: NA
CDR3 protein: CASSWIGGMSYEQYF
CDR3 DNA: TGTGCCAGCAGTTGGATTGGGGGTATGTCCTACGAGCAGTACTTC

V gene: TRBV7-2
J gene: TRBJ1-6
clone size: many
D gene: NA
CDR3 protein: CASSRGRDGNNSPLHF
CDR3 DNA: TGTGCCAGCAGCAGGGGGAGGGACGGGAATAATTCACCCCTCCACTTT

V gene: TRBV4-2
J gene: TRBJ1-6
clone size: NA
D gene: NA
CDR3 protein: CASSLLNNSPLHF
CDR3 DNA: TGTGCCAGCAGCCTGTTGAATAATTCACCCCTCCACTTT

V gene: TRBV9
J gene: TRBJ2-6
clone size: few
D gene: NA
CDR3 protein: CASSVHPPPGYSGANVLTF
CDR3 DNA: TGTGCCAGCAGCGTTCACCCCCCCCCTGGATACTCTGGGGCCAACGTCCTGACTTTC

V gene: TRBV2
J gene: TRBJ2-7
clone size: many
D gene: NA
CDR3 protein: CASSSASYEQYF
CDR3 DNA: TGTGCCAGCAGTTCTGCCTCCTACGAGCAGTACTTC

V gene: TRBV18
J gene: TRBJ2-7
clone size: NA
D gene: TRBD2
CDR3 protein: CASSPFSGSKYEQYF
CDR3 DNA: TGTGCCAGCTCACCTTTTAGCGGGAGTAAATACGAGCAGTACTTC